The 25 T cell receptor beta chains given below trace back to one sample, sequenced in a study of preoperative IRX-2 immunotherapy in early breast cancer. As to treatment: preoperative locoregional IRX-2 cytokine immunotherapy. Profiling relied on immunoSEQ multiplex PCR, and the TCRdb table lists in-frame clones only, not all of them. The sample carries around 95,000 clones, 70% to 90% recorded once. This sample comprised tumor tissue, obtained after IRX-2 immunotherapy. Every receptor here comes from a human donor with breast cancer.

The rearrangement uses TRBV28 and TRBJ1-5; TRBD1 agrees at 10 bases. Germline V gene lookup returns CDR1 MDHEN and CDR2 SYDVKM. This CDR3 comprises 15 residues. V lost 6 bases and J lost 9; bases outside the gene matches: 11. CDR3 sequence reads: CASRTLGTGVWPQHF. The DNA for the CDR3 is TGTGCCAGCAGAACTCTTGGGACAGGGGTGTGGCCCCAGCATTTT. Together with reference TRBV28 and TRBJ1-5, the CDR3 gives the full variable domain: DVKVTQSSRYLVKRTGEKVFLECVQDMDHENMFWYRQDPGLGLRLIYFSYDVKMKEKGDIPEGYSVSREKKERFSLILESASTNQTSMYLCASRTLGTGVWPQHFGDGTRLSIL.

The J gene is TRBJ1-1, the V gene TRBV7-6, with TRBD1 matching 7 bases. The V gene's germline CDR1 is SGHVS and CDR2 FNYEAQ. J gave up 1 base and V 5 bases, and 7 bases lay outside the gene matches. This CDR3 is 15 amino acids long. DNA for the CDR3: TGTGCCAGCAGCAACCGGGACAGAGAGAACACTGAAGCTTTCTTT. Translating it yields CASSNRDRENTEAFF.

The chain carries TRBV30 and TRBJ2-7; maybe TRBD2 (5 bases). V was shortened by 2 bases and J by 9 bases, with 17 bases between the two germline ends. The germline V gene encodes CDR1 GTSNPN and CDR2 SVGIG (reference sequence). The CDR3 covers 13 residues. CDR3 amino acids: CAWSSQDGVGQYF. CDR3 DNA sequence: TGTGCCTGGAGTTCGCAGGACGGGGTGGGGCAGTACTTC.

CDR3 DNA sequence: TGTGCCAGCAAGACTCGGGGGACAGGGACCGATGAGCAGTTCTTC. Residues: CASKTRGTGTDEQFF. The chain has TRBV6-8 and TRBJ2-1; 9 nucleotides align to TRBD1. V was pared by 7 bases and J by 8 bases, with 12 bases of the junction left unmatched. The CDR3 contains 15 residues. Germline loops: CDR1 MNHGY, CDR2 SAAAGT.

The chain recombines TRBV6-8 with TRBJ1-3, with unresolved D. Between the trimmed V and J ends, which lost 10 bases and 0 bases, there was a span of 13 bases. The CDR3 consists of 14 residues. In germline, CDR1 is MNHGY, CDR2 SAAAGT. CDR3 sequence: CAIGGDYSGNTIYF. CDR3 coding DNA: TGTGCCATCGGCGGAGACTACTCTGGAAACACCATATATTTT.

V is TRBV19 and J is TRBJ1-3; the D gene is possibly TRBD1 (6 bases). The germline V and J ends were trimmed by 9 bases and 0 bases, with 18 bases remaining between them. From germline, CDR1 is LNHDA and CDR2 SQIVND (reference sequence). This CDR3 is built from 16 residues. The CDR3 nucleotides read TGTGCCAGCCGATCGAAGAGGGGGAACTCTGGAAACACCATATATTTT. It translates to CASRSKRGNSGNTIYF.

CDR3 nucleotides: TGCGCCAGCAGCCAAGACAGGGGAAAAACGGGGATCGAGCAGTACTTC. This encodes CASSQDRGKTGIEQYF. J is TRBJ2-7 and V is TRBV23-1, with 8 bases matching TRBD1. TRBV23-1 is annotated as an ORF whose role is uncertain. This CDR3 has 16 residues. J was trimmed by 6 bases and V by 6 bases; bases with no gene match: 16.

The chain has TRBV11-3 and TRBJ1-2; D not resolved. The CDR3 loop spans 14 amino acids. Trimming removed 6 bases from V and 4 bases from J, with 15 bases in between. Germline V gives CDR1 SGHNT, CDR2 YENEEA. The CDR3 DNA reads TGTGCCAGCAGAAGGCCGGGAGGGATCTATGGCTACACCTTC. This codes for CASRRPGGIYGYTF.

This sequence joins TRBV9 and TRBJ1-1; D perhaps matches TRBD1 (5 bases). This CDR3 has 16 residues. Trimming took off 6 bases at V and 0 bases at J, with 18 bases between the two ends. Looked up from germline, CDR1 is SGDLS and CDR2 is YYNGEE. The CDR3 DNA reads TGTGCCAGCACCGCTACCCAGACAGTTATGAACACTGAAGCTTTCTTT. Protein product: CASTATQTVMNTEAFF.

This clone was recorded once. This chain connects TRBV6-8 to TRBJ2-7; TRBD2 might be the D (6 bases). V lost 5 bases and J 1 base, leaving 9 bases between the germline ends. The CDR3 is 13 amino acids. CDR1 MNHGY and CDR2 SAAAGT come from the germline V gene. CDR3 protein: CASSVTSSYEQYF. CDR3 sequence (DNA): TGTGCCAGCAGTGTGACTAGTTCCTACGAGCAGTACTTC.

This clone has more than one count but fewer than ten. The chain is built from TRBV19 and TRBJ2-3; possibly TRBD1 for D (5 bases). Trimming stripped 5 bases from V and 4 bases from J, with 13 bases between. Germline V CDR1 and CDR2: LNHDA, SQIVND (reference sequence). CDR3 length: 14 amino acids. The DNA for the CDR3 is TGTGCCAGTAGTCCGGGCGGCAGGGCAGATACGCAGTATTTT. It codes for CASSPGGRADTQYF.

This sequence joins TRBV19 and TRBJ1-1; D ambiguous. This CDR3 comprises 13 residues. In germline, CDR1 is LNHDA, CDR2 SQIVND (reference sequence). V lost 3 bases and J 5 bases, leaving 10 bases between the germline ends. The CDR3 nucleotides are TGTGCCAGTAGTATTACCACGAGGACTGAAGCTTTCTTT. Encoded protein: CASSITTRTEAFF.

This sequence joins TRBV7-4 and TRBJ1-1; the D gene is possibly TRBD1 (6 bases). Deletions cut 5 bases from V and 7 bases from J, with 14 bases between. Germline lookup yields CDR1 SGHVT and CDR2 SQSDAQ. The CDR3 sequence is 13 residues long. CDR3 region: CASSPRTASEAFF. The CDR3 bases are TGTGCCAGCAGCCCTAGGACAGCTAGTGAAGCTTTCTTT. Filled out from reference TRBV7-4 and TRBJ1-1, the complete variable domain reads GAGVSQSPRYKVAKRGRDVALRCDSISGHVTLYWYRQTLGQGSEVLTYSQSDAQRDKSGRPSGRFSAERPERSVSTLKIQRTEQGDSAVYLCASSPRTASEAFFGQGTRLTVV.

The rearrangement joins TRBV11-3 to TRBJ2-1; TRBD2 is a possible D gene (6 bases). CDR3 length: 17 amino acids. V lost 3 bases and J 4 bases, leaving 19 bases between the germline ends. CDR1 and CDR2 (germline): SGHNT, YENEEA. CDR3 sequence: CASSLGTGVRRYNEQFF. Here the CDR3 DNA reads TGTGCCAGCAGCTTGGGGACTGGGGTGCGTAGGTACAATGAGCAGTTCTTC.

The chain uses TRBV6-8 and TRBJ1-5; tentatively, D is TRBD1 (5 bases). The CDR3 has 14 amino acids. The V gene's germline CDR1 is MNHGY and CDR2 SAAAGT. Between the trimmed V and J ends, which lost 4 bases and 7 bases, there was a span of 14 bases. CDR3 residues: CASSSQGAEQPQHF. Here the CDR3 DNA reads TGTGCCAGCAGTTCCCAAGGGGCCGAGCAGCCCCAGCATTTT.

This chain joins TRBV7-1 and TRBJ1-1; 7 bases map to TRBD1. TRBV7-1 is known as an ORF, though its function is uncertain. The V segment lost 4 bases and the J segment 5 bases; nucleotides outside the gene matches: 4. This CDR3 has 13 amino acids. The chain's CDR3 is CASSLGGWTEAFF. The CDR3, as DNA: TGTGCCAGCAGCTTAGGGGGCTGGACTGAAGCTTTCTTT.

CDR3 loop: CATTPDRGRVYGYTF. The CDR3 DNA reads as TGTGCCACCACACCTGACAGGGGGCGCGTCTATGGCTACACCTTC. The V call is TRBV9, the J call TRBJ1-2; 10 nucleotides line up with TRBD1. Germline V gene data show CDR1 as SGDLS and CDR2 as YYNGEE. The CDR3 spans 15 residues. Trimming removed 9 bases from V and 4 bases from J; junction bases left unmatched: 12.

The chain employs TRBV7-4 and TRBJ2-7; D is perhaps TRBD2 (7 bases). Germline CDR1 is SGHVT and CDR2 is SQSDAQ. V was pared by 7 bases and J by 0 bases, with 16 bases between. The CDR3 has 15 residues. The CDR3 DNA follows: TGTGCCAGCACTGCGGGGGCGGTCAGCTCCTACGAGCAGTACTTC. Protein sequence: CASTAGAVSSYEQYF. Variable domain in full (rest from reference TRBV7-4 and TRBJ2-7): GAGVSQSPRYKVAKRGRDVALRCDSISGHVTLYWYRQTLGQGSEVLTYSQSDAQRDKSGRPSGRFSAERPERSVSTLKIQRTEQGDSAVYLCASTAGAVSSYEQYFGPGTRLTVT.

V is TRBV29-1 and J is TRBJ1-2; 9 nucleotides match TRBD1. The CDR3 totals 14 residues. Germline V lookup: CDR1 SQVTM, CDR2 ANQGSEA. J lost 2 bases, V lost 5 bases, and 6 bases had no gene match. CDR3 sequence (DNA): TGCAGCGTTCATCGACAGGGGGGAAACTATGGCTACACCTTC. Encoded protein: CSVHRQGGNYGYTF.

The rearrangement uses TRBV6-8 and TRBJ1-2, with a possible D match to TRBD1 (6 bases). Germline V gives CDR1 MNHGY, CDR2 SAAAGT. This CDR3 spans 14 amino acids. Trimming left V 7 bases short and J 4 bases short, with 16 bases between. In DNA form, the CDR3 reads TGTGCCAGCACTGGGGGCAGGGCCCTCTATGGCTACACCTTC. It encodes CASTGGRALYGYTF.

The chain carries TRBV14 and TRBJ1-2; D is undetermined. The CDR3 extends over 11 amino acids. From germline, CDR1 is SGHDN and CDR2 FVKESK. V was clipped by 0 bases and J by 8 bases, with 4 bases between them. The CDR3 reads CASSQEGGYTF. The CDR3 region has the DNA TGTGCCAGCAGCCAAGAGGGGGGCTACACCTTC. Looking up the rest from reference TRBV14 and TRBJ1-2 gives the full variable domain: EAGVTQFPSHSVIEKGQTVTLRCDPISGHDNLYWYRRVMGKEIKFLLHFVKESKQDESGMPNNRFLAERTGGTYSTLKVQPAELEDSGVYFCASSQEGGYTFGSGTRLTVV.

The V and J genes are TRBV29-1 and TRBJ2-7; D is unresolved. The CDR3 covers 13 residues. Trimming cost V 4 bases and J 4 bases, with 14 bases left between them. From germline, CDR1 is SQVTM and CDR2 ANQGSEA. CDR3 in DNA: TGCAGCGTTGTGTTCGGATCCTTATACGAGCAGTACTTC. Its protein product is CSVVFGSLYEQYF.

The genes are TRBV19 and TRBJ2-6; 9 bases are shared with TRBD2. Losses at the gene ends were 5 bases for V and 4 bases for J; bases not matched to a gene: 9. CDR3 length equals 17 residues. CDR1 and CDR2 (germline): LNHDA, SQIVND (reference sequence). The DNA for the CDR3 is TGTGCCAGTAGTGCTAGCGGGGTCCCTGGGGGGGCCAACGTCCTGACTTTC. Residues: CASSASGVPGGANVLTF.

This clone was observed a single time. The chain uses TRBV11-3 and TRBJ2-1; TRBD2 matches at 7 bases. The CDR3 contains 14 residues. Germline V gives CDR1 SGHNT, CDR2 YENEEA. Unmatched junction bases numbered 0, after V lost 2 bases and J lost 2 bases. The CDR3 DNA is TGTGCCAGCAGCTTAAGCGGGACCTACAATGAGCAGTTCTTC. Translated: CASSLSGTYNEQFF.

This clone showed up just once. At least one nucleotide is ambiguous or was not read, and the resulting amino acid is denoted X. This sequence joins TRBV30 and TRBJ1-2; D gene unclear. Germline CDR1 GTSNPN, CDR2 SVGIG (reference sequence). V was pared by 8 bases and J by 4 bases, with 11 bases between. The CDR3 loop spans 11 amino acids. The chain's CDR3 is CAXGSFYGYTF. In DNA, the CDR3 is TGTGCCYGGGGTTCATTCTATGGCTACACCTTC.